This T cell receptor beta chain comes out of a study of blood T cell repertoires in COVID-19. Overall study: Acute and convalescent COVID-19 samples came from the United States, Italy and Spain. The analysed material was cDNA or gDNA that came from T cells, B-cell-depleted T cells, or PBMCs.

Residents of about 25 US areas, aged roughly 18 to 89 years, made up the participants. Participants were placed into cohorts based on the clinical history they reported. The table came from immunoSEQ multiplex PCR; TCRdb's copy has only in-frame clones and leaves some out. The sample shows 250,000 to 350,000 clones, around nine tenths of them seen only once. The sample was PBMCs or T cells enriched from blood (not recorded which). This clonotype was obtained from a woman in her 40s who had recovered from COVID-19.

The CDR3 DNA reads as TGTGCCTGGAGTGTAAAAGTCGCGGGGGGCACTGAAGCTTTCTTT. Its translation: CAWSVKVAGGTEAFF. V usage is TRBV30 and J usage is TRBJ1-1, with D perhaps TRBD1 (5 bases). The CDR3 consists of 15 residues. The germline V and J ends were trimmed by 0 bases and 4 bases, with 15 bases remaining between them. Germline CDR1 GTSNPN, CDR2 SVGIG (reference sequence).